In this sample, the clone carrying this T cell receptor (beta chain) turned up once. Sequenced by immunoSEQ multiplex PCR; TCRdb stores in-frame clones only, minus some. The sample contains fewer than 3 million clones, around 92% of which appear only once. Donation came from healthy HIV-negative adults that had no recent acute infections or vaccinations. Every one of the donors was a Caucasian adult that lived in Nashville, Tennessee. The data stem from a study of shared clonotypes between healthy human individuals. Germline CDR1 SEHNR, CDR2 FQNEAQ (reference sequence). There are 13 residues in the CDR3. Trimming removed 5 bases from V and 7 bases from J, with 14 bases in between.

The specimen was naive CD4+ T cells from PBMCs. Subset noted: CD45RA+ positively selected. This sequence joins TRBV7-9 and TRBJ1-1; the D gene is possibly TRBD1 (5 bases). The receptor was derived from a man younger than 30 in good health. Some clones in this sample may be carry-over from other donors' samples. The CDR3 DNA follows: TGTGCCAGCAGCCCCGATTATGGGGGTGAAGCTTTCTTT. As protein: CASSPDYGGEAFF.